The rows below give T cell receptor beta chains drawn from one sample of a study of shared clonotypes between healthy human individuals. Clones were read by immunoSEQ multiplex PCR, and TCRdb kept only the in-frame ones, dropping some. The table includes over a million clones, around 97% detected once. Source material: naive CD4+ T cells sorted from blood. Source of these receptors: a young man in good health. Each CDR3 is given with its conserved first and last residue. Fields, in order: D gene, J gene, clone size, V gene, CDR3 DNA, CDR3 protein. The D gene is left open where the match is weak. Rows may omit the clone size; those that give it use once, few, many or a size class.

>.|TRBJ2-4|.|TRBV28
TGTGCCAGCAGTTTAGGAGATGTCGGGAACATTCAGTACTTC
CASSLGDVGNIQYF
>.|TRBJ2-1|.|TRBV5-4
TGTGCCAGCAGCTTGAAGCTGTGGACAAAGAGCTCCTACAATGAGCAGTTCTTC
CASSLKLWTKSSYNEQFF
>.|TRBJ2-5|.|TRBV5-5
TGTGCCAGCAGCCCTACCGGGACAAGGAACCAAGAGACCCAGTACTTC
CASSPTGTRNQETQYF
>.|TRBJ2-1|.|TRBV12-5
TGTGCTAGTGGTTTCTGGGACGGGAGCCACTCCAATGAGCAGTTCTTC
CASGFWDGSHSNEQFF
>.|TRBJ2-2|.|TRBV6-8
TGTGCCAGCAGTTACGATAGGGCAGATCACACCGGGGAGCTGTTTTTT
CASSYDRADHTGELFF
>.|TRBJ2-2|.|TRBV7-9
TGTGCCAGCAGACGAAGCGGGACCGGGGAGCTGTTTTTT
CASRRSGTGELFF
>.|TRBJ1-3|.|TRBV28
TGTGCCAGCAGTGCCGGCCCAGCCGACACCATATATTTT
CASSAGPADTIYF
>.|TRBJ2-3|.|TRBV18
TGTGCCAGCTCACCACTAGACAGCACAGATACGCAGTATTTT
CASSPLDSTDTQYF
>.|TRBJ1-4|.|TRBV5-1
TGCGCCAGCAGCTTGGCGGTGAATGAAAAACTGTTTTTT
CASSLAVNEKLFF
>TRBD2|TRBJ2-1|.|TRBV19
TGTGCCAGTAGTATAAACACGGGAGGATACAATGAGCAGTTCTTC
CASSINTGGYNEQFF
>.|TRBJ1-5|once|TRBV7-8
TGTGCCAGCAGCTTAGCCCGTCTCACTCGGCAGCCCCAGCATTTT
CASSLARLTRQPQHF
>.|TRBJ1-1|.|TRBV18
TGTGCCAGCTCAGAACAAAGGGTCACAGGGAACACTGAAGCTTTCTTT
CASSEQRVTGNTEAFF
>TRBD1|TRBJ2-5|.|TRBV4-1
TGCGCCAGCAGCCAAGTTGGGACAGGTCAAGAGACCCAGTACTTC
CASSQVGTGQETQYF
>TRBD2|TRBJ2-1|.|TRBV18
TGTGCCAGCTCACCAACCCCTAGCGGGCCGGGGTCCTACAATGAGCAGTTCTTC
CASSPTPSGPGSYNEQFF
>.|TRBJ2-7|once|TRBV11-3
TGTGCCAGCAGCTTATCGGGAATCGCCTACGAGCAGTACTTC
CASSLSGIAYEQYF
>.|TRBJ2-7|.|TRBV7-9
TGTGCCAGCAGCTTTGACAGCGGGCCCTTCTACGAGCAGTACTTC
CASSFDSGPFYEQYF
>.|TRBJ1-4|.|TRBV7-2
TGTGCCAGCAGCCCGAATCGGGAGGTTGAAAAACTGTTTTTT
CASSPNREVEKLFF
>TRBD1|TRBJ1-3|.|TRBV7-2
TGTGCCAGCAGCTTATCCGGCAGGGGGTTCTCTGGAAACACCATATATTTT
CASSLSGRGFSGNTIYF
>.|TRBJ2-7|.|TRBV28
TGTGCCAGCAGTCCTCGAGAGCCGCTGAACTACGAGCAGTACTTC
CASSPREPLNYEQYF
>.|TRBJ2-3|.|TRBV18
TGTGCCAGCTCACCACCGAAGGGGATCACAGATACGCAGTATTTT
CASSPPKGITDTQYF
>.|TRBJ2-7|once|TRBV19
TGTGCCAGTAGATTCCGGGGAGAACTCTCCTACGAGCAGTACTTC
CASRFRGELSYEQYF
>.|TRBJ1-5|.|TRBV2
TGTGCCAGCAGACGACAGCGTCCCCAGCATTTT
CASRRQRPQHF
>.|TRBJ2-3|.|TRBV2
TGTGCCAGCAGAGGGATAAACACAGATACGCAGTATTTT
CASRGINTDTQYF
>.|TRBJ2-1|.|TRBV11-3
TGTGCCAGCAGCCTTAGCGGAGCCTACAATGAGCAGTTCTTC
CASSLSGAYNEQFF
>TRBD2|TRBJ2-3|.|TRBV5-6
TGTGCCAGCAGCATCGGGACTAGCAAGATCACAGATACGCAGTATTTT
CASSIGTSKITDTQYF
>.|TRBJ2-7|.|TRBV5-1
TGCGCCAGCAGCTCGGCATTTGGCAGGGACTACGAGCAGTACTTC
CASSSAFGRDYEQYF
>.|TRBJ2-6|once|TRBV6-1
TGTGCCAGCACGGCAGTCTTCTCTGGGGCCAACGTCCTGACTTTC
CASTAVFSGANVLTF
>.|TRBJ1-3|once|TRBV28
TGTGCCAGCAGTTTCTCGGACGGTGGAAACACCATATATTTT
CASSFSDGGNTIYF
>.|TRBJ2-7|.|TRBV29-1
TGCAGCGTTTATTTCTACGAGCAGTACTTC
CSVYFYEQYF
>TRBD2|TRBJ2-7|.|TRBV7-2
TGTGCCAGCAGCTTACTTCAGATAAGCGGGAGTCTTTACGAGCAGTACTTC
CASSLLQISGSLYEQYF
>.|TRBJ2-1|.|TRBV4-1
TGCGCCAGCAGCCAAGCCCCGGTCTCCTACAATGAGCAGTTCTTC
CASSQAPVSYNEQFF
>TRBD2|TRBJ2-1|.|TRBV15
TGTGCCACCAGCAGAGATCGACTAGCGGGAGGGCCGGGTTCCTACAATGAGCAGTTCTTC
CATSRDRLAGGPGSYNEQFF
>TRBD1|TRBJ2-7|.|TRBV18
TGTGCCAGCTCAGGACGATACAGGGGGTCAATCGCCTACGAGCAGTACTTC
CASSGRYRGSIAYEQYF
>TRBD1|TRBJ2-7|.|TRBV5-4
TGTGCCAGCAGCTCCATTGGACAGGGGACGCGGGAGCAGTACTTC
CASSSIGQGTREQYF
>TRBD2|TRBJ2-1|once|TRBV7-2
TGTGCCAGCAGCCCGGGACTAGCGATTTACAATGAGCAGTTCTTC
CASSPGLAIYNEQFF
>.|TRBJ2-1|.|TRBV30
TGTGCCTGGAGTGTAAAGGGCAATGAGCAGTTCTTC
CAWSVKGNEQFF
>.|TRBJ2-2|.|TRBV7-6
TGTGCCAGCAGCGGGCTCCTAGGGCCGAGGCTGTTTTTT
CASSGLLGPRLFF
>.|TRBJ2-7|.|TRBV7-9
TGTGCCACCAGTAACGCGATCTACGAGCAGTACTTC
CATSNAIYEQYF
>.|TRBJ2-5|.|TRBV9
TGTGCCAGCACCAGAGAGTGGGGTGAGACCCAGTACTTC
CASTREWGETQYF
>TRBD1|TRBJ2-1|.|TRBV18
TGTGCCAGCTCATCCGGGACAGGGGATTACAATGAGCAGTTCTTC
CASSSGTGDYNEQFF
>.|TRBJ1-2|.|TRBV14
TGTGCCAGCAGCCCGGGACGAATAAACTATGGCTACACCTTC
CASSPGRINYGYTF